The next 13 T cell receptor beta chains were all read from a single sample in a study of T-cell reconstitution after alpha-beta-depleted transplantation in children. Unique molecular identifiers were incorporated during preparation of the TCRbeta library. MiXCR, applied by TCRdb to the PCR reads, yields one record per CDR3 protein. The sample lists some 440,000 distinct CDR3 sequences, around 15% seen once, with under 30% in the top ten. This sample comprised PBMCs, mostly from graft donor cells, obtained 360 days after TCRalphabeta/CD19-depleted stem cell transplant. The source of these receptors is a boy under three years old who had a stem cell transplant for Wiskott-Aldrich syndrome, so the T cells may come from the graft donor.

The gene calls are TRBV24-1 and TRBJ2-2; 7 bases line up with TRBD2. Germline lookup yields CDR1 KGHDR and CDR2 SFDVKD. The CDR3 spans 15 residues. Trimming took 4 bases from V and 0 from J; bases not matched to a gene: 1. CDR3 protein: CATSEGGPNTGELFF. CDR3 bases: TGTGCCACCAGTGAGGGAGGGCCGAACACCGGGGAGCTGTTTTTT.

In its sample, this clonotype was seen a few times. The chain couples TRBV5-5 to TRBJ2-7; D unresolved. The CDR3 is made up of 15 amino acids. CDR1 and CDR2 from the germline V gene are SGHKS and YYEKEE (reference sequence). V shed 0 bases and J shed 0 bases, with 10 bases lying between them. The CDR3, as DNA: TGTGCCAGCAGCTTGGTTAGGGCTAGCTCCTACGAGCAGTACTTC. This encodes CASSLVRASSYEQYF.

This clonotype was detected only a few times. The chain has TRBV7-9 and TRBJ2-5; 7 positions match TRBD1. V was pared by 5 bases and J by 0 bases, with 9 bases of the junction left unmatched. The CDR3 totals 16 residues. CDR1 is SEHNR and CDR2 is FQNEAQ in the germline V gene (reference sequence). The CDR3 DNA sequence: TGTGCCAGCAGCCCCAAGGGACAGACGTACCAAGAGACCCAGTACTTC. Protein: CASSPKGQTYQETQYF.

This clonotype showed up just a few times. The V gene is TRBV6-1, the J gene TRBJ2-4; the match to TRBD2 covers 12 bases. Trimming at V came to 2 bases and at J to 0 bases, leaving 5 bases not matched to a gene. Germline lookup yields CDR1 MNHNS and CDR2 SASEGT. This CDR3 has 18 residues. The CDR3 region has the DNA TGTGCCAGCAGTGAAATAACTAGCGGGAGGATAGCCAAAAACATTCAGTACTTC. Residues: CASSEITSGRIAKNIQYF.

This clonotype was counted a few times. The CDR3 nucleotides are TGTGCCAGCAGCCCTACCAGGGGGCGGAATTCACCCCTCCACTTT. Protein product: CASSPTRGRNSPLHF. This chain links TRBV7-8 with TRBJ1-6; 8 nucleotides match TRBD1. Germline V gene data show CDR1 as SGHVS and CDR2 as FQNEAQ. This CDR3 region has 15 residues. The V segment lost 5 bases and the J segment 7 bases; nucleotides outside the gene matches: 7.

The J gene is TRBJ2-2, the V gene TRBV19, with D uncertain. The V gene's germline CDR1 is LNHDA and CDR2 SQIVND (reference sequence). This CDR3 spans 14 amino acids. The V end lost 4 bases, the J end lost 1 base, and 7 bases lay between the germline ends. The chain's CDR3 is CASSNLGNTGELFF. The CDR3 nucleotides are TGTGCCAGTAGTAACCTCGGGAACACCGGGGAGCTGTTTTTT.

This clonotype was seen at least ten times. The J gene is TRBJ2-3, the V gene TRBV5-1; tentatively, D is TRBD2 (6 bases). With 2 bases removed from V and 2 bases from J, the gap between germline ends came to 15 bases. Per germline, CDR1 SGHRS and CDR2 YFSETQ. This CDR3 comprises 16 residues. In DNA, the CDR3 is TGCGCCAGCAGCTTATCGGGCGGGACCCTCACAGATACGCAGTATTTT. It encodes CASSLSGGTLTDTQYF.

This clonotype was counted between two and nine times. V is TRBV2 and J is TRBJ2-3, with a tentative D call TRBD2 (6 bases). V was shortened by 7 bases and J by 3 bases, with 14 bases between the two germline ends. The CDR3 sequence is 14 residues long. CDR1 is SNHLY and CDR2 is FYNNEI in the germline V gene. CDR3 region: CASKERAVTDTQYF. The CDR3 DNA sequence: TGTGCCAGCAAAGAGCGGGCTGTAACAGATACGCAGTATTTT.

The rearrangement uses TRBV5-1 and TRBJ2-2; 8 nucleotides match TRBD1. V lost 3 bases, J lost 7 bases, and 8 bases stayed unmatched. The germline V gene encodes CDR1 SGHRS and CDR2 YFSETQ. The CDR3 has 15 residues. CDR3 amino acids: CASSSRTGKDGELFF. CDR3 in DNA: TGCGCCAGCAGCTCCAGGACAGGGAAGGACGGGGAGCTGTTTTTT.

The chain recombines TRBV10-2 with TRBJ1-5, with unresolved D. Germline values: CDR1 WSHSY, CDR2 SAAADI. The V gene lost 1 base and the J gene lost 6 bases, with 10 bases spanning the gap. The CDR3 covers 14 residues. The CDR3 loop reads CASSELGNGQPQHF. Here the CDR3 DNA reads TGCGCCAGCAGTGAGTTGGGGAATGGTCAGCCCCAGCATTTT.

V usage is TRBV7-7 and J usage is TRBJ2-3; D gene ambiguous. The CDR3 runs 14 residues. V was cut by 5 bases and J by 1 base, with 10 bases left in between. Per the germline V gene, CDR1 is SSHAT and CDR2 is FNYEAQ (reference sequence). Here the CDR3 DNA reads TGTGCCAGCAGCCAAGACCAGGGCACAGATACGCAGTATTTT. Its translation is CASSQDQGTDTQYF.

The V gene is TRBV7-9, the J gene TRBJ2-2; D is ambiguous. Trimming removed 2 bases at V and 5 bases at J, with 6 bases between. CDR3 length: 13 residues. Germline V gene sequence: CDR1 SEHNR, CDR2 FQNEAQ (reference sequence). CDR3 amino acids: CASSLRETGELFF. CDR3 nucleotides: TGTGCCAGCAGCTTAAGAGAGACCGGGGAGCTGTTTTTT.

This clonotype was seen only a few times. The chain couples TRBV15 to TRBJ2-1, with 13 bases aligning to TRBD2. V lost 1 base and J lost 9; bases outside the gene matches: 3. This CDR3 spans 15 amino acids. From germline, CDR1 is LNHNV and CDR2 YYDKDF (reference sequence). In DNA, the CDR3 is TGTGCCACCAGCAGAGGGACTAGCGGGGGCATTGAGCAGTTCTTC. Encoded protein: CATSRGTSGGIEQFF.